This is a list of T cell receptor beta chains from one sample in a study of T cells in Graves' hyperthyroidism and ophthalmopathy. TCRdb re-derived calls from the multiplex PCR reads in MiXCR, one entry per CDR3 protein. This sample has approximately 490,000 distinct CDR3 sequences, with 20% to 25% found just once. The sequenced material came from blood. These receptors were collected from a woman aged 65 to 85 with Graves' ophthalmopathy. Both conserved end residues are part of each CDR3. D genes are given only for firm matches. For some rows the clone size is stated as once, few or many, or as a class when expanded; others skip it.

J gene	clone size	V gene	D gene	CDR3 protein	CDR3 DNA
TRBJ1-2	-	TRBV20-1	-	CSARDPDKYYGYTF	TGCAGTGCTAGAGATCCCGACAAATACTATGGCTACACCTTC
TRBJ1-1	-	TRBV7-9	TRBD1	CASSFSGGHTEAFF	TGTGCCAGCAGCTTCTCAGGGGGCCACACTGAAGCTTTCTTT
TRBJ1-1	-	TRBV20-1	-	CSAPLQPALNTEAFF	TGCAGTGCTCCTCTTCAACCCGCCTTGAACACTGAAGCTTTCTTT
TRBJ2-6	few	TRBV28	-	CASSPGFVFPGANVLTF	TGTGCCAGCAGTCCCGGTTTTGTATTCCCTGGGGCCAACGTCCTGACTTTC
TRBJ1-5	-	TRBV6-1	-	CASSEGVSQPQHF	TGTGCCAGCAGTGAAGGGGTATCTCAGCCCCAGCATTTT
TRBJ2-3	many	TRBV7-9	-	CASSRADTQYF	TGTGCCAGCAGCCGCGCAGATACGCAGTATTTT
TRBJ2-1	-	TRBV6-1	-	CASSGAGGAYEQFF	TGTGCCAGCAGTGGAGCTGGGGGTGCCTACGAGCAGTTCTTC
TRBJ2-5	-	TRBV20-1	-	CSASGRAKETQYF	TGCAGTGCTAGTGGAAGGGCCAAAGAGACCCAGTACTTC
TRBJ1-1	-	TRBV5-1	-	CASSLGAAGLEAFF	TGCGCCAGCAGCTTGGGTGCAGCGGGCTTAGAAGCTTTCTTT
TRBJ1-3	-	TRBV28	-	CASKNGGPRNTIYF	TGTGCCTCTAAGAACGGGGGGCCGAGAAACACCATATATTTT
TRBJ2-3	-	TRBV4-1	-	CASSQGWGNGPTDTQYF	TGCGCCAGCAGCCAAGGGTGGGGGAATGGTCCCACAGATACGCAGTATTTT
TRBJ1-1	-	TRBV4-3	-	CASSQMGFATEAFF	TGCGCCAGCAGTCAAATGGGTTTTGCCACTGAAGCTTTCTTT
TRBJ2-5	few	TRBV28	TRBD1	CASSSGQGLRWETQYF	TGTGCCAGCAGCTCGGGACAGGGGTTGCGCTGGGAGACCCAGTACTTC
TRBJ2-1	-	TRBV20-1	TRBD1	CSAIGQGDNEQFF	TGCAGTGCTATCGGACAGGGGGACAATGAGCAGTTCTTC
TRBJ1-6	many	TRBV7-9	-	CASSSKRGPGSPLHF	TGTGCCAGCAGCTCGAAACGAGGACCTGGCTCACCCCTCCACTTT
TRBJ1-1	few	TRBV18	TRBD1	CTSSYDRGNTEAFF	TGTACCAGCTCATACGACAGGGGGAACACTGAAGCTTTCTTT
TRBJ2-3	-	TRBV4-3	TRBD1	CASSPRRDRATDTQYF	TGCGCCAGCAGCCCACGCCGGGACAGAGCCACAGATACGCAGTATTTT
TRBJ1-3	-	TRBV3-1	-	CASSQDHRASGNTIYF	TGTGCCAGCAGCCAAGACCACAGGGCCTCTGGAAACACCATATATTTT
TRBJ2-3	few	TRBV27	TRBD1	CASSLRSTGTGSADTQYF	TGTGCCAGCAGTCTCCGAAGTACCGGGACAGGGTCTGCAGATACGCAGTATTTT
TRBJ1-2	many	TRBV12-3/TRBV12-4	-	CASSFTVQSSGYTF	TGTGCCAGCAGTTTTACCGTCCAATCTTCTGGCTACACCTTC